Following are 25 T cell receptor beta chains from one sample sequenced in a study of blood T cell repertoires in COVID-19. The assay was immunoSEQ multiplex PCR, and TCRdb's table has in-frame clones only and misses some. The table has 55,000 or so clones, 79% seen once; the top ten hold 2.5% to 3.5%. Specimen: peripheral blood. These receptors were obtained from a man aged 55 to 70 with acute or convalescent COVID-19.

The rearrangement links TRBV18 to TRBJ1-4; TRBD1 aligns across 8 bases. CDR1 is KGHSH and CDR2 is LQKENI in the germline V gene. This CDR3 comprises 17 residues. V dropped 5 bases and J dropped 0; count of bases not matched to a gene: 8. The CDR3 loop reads CASSRQGAAATNEKLFF. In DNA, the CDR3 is TGTGCCAGCTCAAGGCAGGGGGCGGCCGCAACTAATGAAAAACTGTTTTTT.

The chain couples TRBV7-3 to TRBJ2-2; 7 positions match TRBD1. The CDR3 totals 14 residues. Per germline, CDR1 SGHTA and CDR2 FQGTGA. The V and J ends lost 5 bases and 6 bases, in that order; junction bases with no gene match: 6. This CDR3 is CASSREGGPGELFF. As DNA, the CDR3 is TGTGCCAGCAGCCGGGAAGGGGGCCCCGGGGAGCTGTTTTTT.

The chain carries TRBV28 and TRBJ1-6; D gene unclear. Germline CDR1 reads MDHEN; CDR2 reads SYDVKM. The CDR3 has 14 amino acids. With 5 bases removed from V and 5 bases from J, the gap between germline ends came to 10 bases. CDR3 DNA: TGTGCCAGCAGTCCCCGGGAACATAATTCACCCCTCCACTTT. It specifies CASSPREHNSPLHF.

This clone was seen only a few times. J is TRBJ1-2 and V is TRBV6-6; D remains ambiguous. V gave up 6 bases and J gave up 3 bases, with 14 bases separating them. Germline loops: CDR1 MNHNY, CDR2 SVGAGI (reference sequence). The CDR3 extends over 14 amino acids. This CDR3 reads CASRTAQKHYGYTF. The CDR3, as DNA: TGTGCCAGCAGAACAGCACAGAAGCACTATGGCTACACCTTC.

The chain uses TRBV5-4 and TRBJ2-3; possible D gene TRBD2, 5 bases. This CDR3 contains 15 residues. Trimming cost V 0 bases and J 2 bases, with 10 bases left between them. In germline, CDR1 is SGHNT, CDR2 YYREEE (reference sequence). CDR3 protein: CASSLDSGYTDTQYF. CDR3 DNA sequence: TGTGCCAGCAGCTTGGATTCGGGGTACACAGATACGCAGTATTTT.

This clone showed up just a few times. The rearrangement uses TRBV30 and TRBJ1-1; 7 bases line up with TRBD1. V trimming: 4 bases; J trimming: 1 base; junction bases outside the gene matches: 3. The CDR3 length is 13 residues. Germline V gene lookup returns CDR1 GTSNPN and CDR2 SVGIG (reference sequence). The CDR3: CAWNNRGNTEAFF. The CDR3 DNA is TGTGCCTGGAATAACAGGGGGAACACTGAAGCTTTCTTT.

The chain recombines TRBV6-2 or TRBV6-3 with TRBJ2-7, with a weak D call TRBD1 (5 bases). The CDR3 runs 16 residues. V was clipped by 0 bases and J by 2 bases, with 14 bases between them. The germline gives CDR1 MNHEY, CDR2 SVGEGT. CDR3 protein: CASSYSIQVLTYEQYF. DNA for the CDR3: TGTGCCAGCAGTTACTCGATACAGGTTCTTACCTACGAGCAGTACTTC.

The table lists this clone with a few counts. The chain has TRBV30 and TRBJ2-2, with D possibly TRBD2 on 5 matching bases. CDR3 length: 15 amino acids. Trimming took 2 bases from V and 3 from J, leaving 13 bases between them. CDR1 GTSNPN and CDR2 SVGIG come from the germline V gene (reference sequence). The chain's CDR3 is CAWSRVSGYTGELFF. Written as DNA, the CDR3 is TGTGCCTGGAGTCGGGTTTCGGGGTACACCGGGGAGCTGTTTTTT.

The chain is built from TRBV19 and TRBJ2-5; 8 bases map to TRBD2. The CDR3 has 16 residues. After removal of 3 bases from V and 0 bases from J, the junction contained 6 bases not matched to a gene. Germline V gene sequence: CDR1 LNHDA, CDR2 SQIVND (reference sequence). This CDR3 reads CASSMRSGGHQETQYF. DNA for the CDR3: TGTGCCAGTAGTATGAGGAGCGGGGGCCACCAAGAGACCCAGTACTTC.

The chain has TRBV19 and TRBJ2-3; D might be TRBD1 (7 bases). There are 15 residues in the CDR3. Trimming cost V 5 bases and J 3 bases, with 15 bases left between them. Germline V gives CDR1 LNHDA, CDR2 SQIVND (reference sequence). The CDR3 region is CASSLDREVTDTQYF. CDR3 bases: TGTGCCAGTAGTCTTGACAGGGAGGTAACAGATACGCAGTATTTT.

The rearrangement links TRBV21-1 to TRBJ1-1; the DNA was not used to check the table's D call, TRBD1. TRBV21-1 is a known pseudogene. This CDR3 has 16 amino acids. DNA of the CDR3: TGTGCCAGCAGGTCCGGGACAGGGTTTTCGAACACTGAAGCTTTCTTT. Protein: CASRSGTGFSNTEAFF.

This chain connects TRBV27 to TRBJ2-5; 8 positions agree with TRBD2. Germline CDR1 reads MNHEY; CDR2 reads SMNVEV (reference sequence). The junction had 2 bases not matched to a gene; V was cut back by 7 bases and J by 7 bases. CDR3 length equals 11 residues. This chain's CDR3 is CASTGGGTQYF. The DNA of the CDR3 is TGTGCCAGCACCGGGGGGGGGACCCAGTACTTC.

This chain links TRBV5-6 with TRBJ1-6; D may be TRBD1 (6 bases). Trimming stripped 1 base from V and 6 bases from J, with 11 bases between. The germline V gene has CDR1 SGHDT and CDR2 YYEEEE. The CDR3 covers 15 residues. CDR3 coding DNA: TGTGCCAGCAGCTTGATGGGGGCCGTTAATTCACCCCTCCACTTT. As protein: CASSLMGAVNSPLHF.

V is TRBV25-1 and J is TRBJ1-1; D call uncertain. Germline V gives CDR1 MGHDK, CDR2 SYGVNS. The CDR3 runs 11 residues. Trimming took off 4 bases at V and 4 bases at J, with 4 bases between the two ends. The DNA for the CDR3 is TGTGCCAGCAGTGCCTTCACTGAAGCTTTCTTT. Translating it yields CASSAFTEAFF.

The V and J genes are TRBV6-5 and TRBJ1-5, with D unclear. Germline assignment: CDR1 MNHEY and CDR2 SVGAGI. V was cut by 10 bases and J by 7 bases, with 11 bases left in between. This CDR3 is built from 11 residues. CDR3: CATGEGQPQHF. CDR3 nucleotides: TGTGCCACCGGGGAAGGCCAGCCCCAGCATTTT.

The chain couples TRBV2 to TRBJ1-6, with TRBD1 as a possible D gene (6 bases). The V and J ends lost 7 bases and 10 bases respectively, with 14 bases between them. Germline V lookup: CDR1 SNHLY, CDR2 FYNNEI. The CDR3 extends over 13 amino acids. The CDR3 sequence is CASMPGVDSPLHF. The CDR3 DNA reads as TGTGCCAGCATGCCAGGGGTAGACTCACCCCTCCACTTT. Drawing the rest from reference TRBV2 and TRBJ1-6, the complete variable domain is EPEVTQTPSHQVTQMGQEVILRCVPISNHLYFYWYRQILGQKVEFLVSFYNNEISEKSEIFDDQFSVERPDGSNFTLKIRSTKLEDSAMYFCASMPGVDSPLHFGNGTRLTVT.

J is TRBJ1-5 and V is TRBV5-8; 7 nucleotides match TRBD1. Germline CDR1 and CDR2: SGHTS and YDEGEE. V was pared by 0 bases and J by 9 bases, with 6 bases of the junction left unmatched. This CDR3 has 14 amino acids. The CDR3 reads CASSLEQGTRPQHF. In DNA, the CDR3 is TGTGCCAGCAGCTTGGAACAGGGGACTCGGCCCCAGCATTTT.

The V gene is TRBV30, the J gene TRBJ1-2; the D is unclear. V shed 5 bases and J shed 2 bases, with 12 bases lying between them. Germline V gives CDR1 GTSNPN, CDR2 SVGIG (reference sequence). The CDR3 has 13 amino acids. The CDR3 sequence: CAWGRAPNYGYTF. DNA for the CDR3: TGTGCCTGGGGGAGGGCGCCCAACTATGGCTACACCTTC.

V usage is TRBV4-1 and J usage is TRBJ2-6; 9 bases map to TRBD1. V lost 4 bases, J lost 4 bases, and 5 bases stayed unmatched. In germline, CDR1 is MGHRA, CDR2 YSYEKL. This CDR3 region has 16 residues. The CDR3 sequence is CASSLGQGNGANVLTF. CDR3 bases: TGCGCCAGCAGCCTCGGACAGGGGAACGGGGCCAACGTCCTGACTTTC.

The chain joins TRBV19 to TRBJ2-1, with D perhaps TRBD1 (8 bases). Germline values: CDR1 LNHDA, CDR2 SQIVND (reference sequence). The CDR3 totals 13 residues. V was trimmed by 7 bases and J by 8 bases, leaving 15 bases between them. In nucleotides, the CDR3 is TGTGCCAGTAAGGCACAGGGGGGGGATGAGCAGTTCTTC. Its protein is CASKAQGGDEQFF.

DNA for the CDR3: TGTGCCAGCTCACCAACGGGGTTTGATCAGCCCCAGCATTTT. Protein product: CASSPTGFDQPQHF. The V gene is TRBV18, the J gene TRBJ1-5; D is uncertain. The V end lost 2 bases, the J end lost 5 bases, and 10 bases lay between the germline ends. The CDR3 contains 14 residues. Per germline, CDR1 KGHSH and CDR2 LQKENI.

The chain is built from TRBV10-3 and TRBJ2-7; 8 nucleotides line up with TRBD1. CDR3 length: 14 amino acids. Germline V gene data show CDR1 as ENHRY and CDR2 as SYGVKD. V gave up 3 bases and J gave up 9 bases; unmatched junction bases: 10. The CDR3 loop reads CAISDRDRTPGQYF. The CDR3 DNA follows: TGTGCCATCAGTGATCGGGACAGGACGCCTGGGCAGTACTTC.

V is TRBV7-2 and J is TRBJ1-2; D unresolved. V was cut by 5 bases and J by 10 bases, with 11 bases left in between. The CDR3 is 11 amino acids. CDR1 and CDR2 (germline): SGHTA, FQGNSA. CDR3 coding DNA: TGTGCCAGCAGCCGGGAGTGGGACTACACCTTC. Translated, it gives CASSREWDYTF.

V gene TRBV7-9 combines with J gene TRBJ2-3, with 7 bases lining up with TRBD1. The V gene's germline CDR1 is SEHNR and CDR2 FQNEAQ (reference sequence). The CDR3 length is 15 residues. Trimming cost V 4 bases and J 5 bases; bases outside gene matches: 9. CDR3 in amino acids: CASSSQGGLGDTQYF. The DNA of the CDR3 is TGTGCCAGCAGCTCCCAAGGGGGCTTAGGAGATACGCAGTATTTT.

Here the CDR3 DNA reads TGCGCCAGCAGCTTGGTACGCGGGACAGGGAACAATGAGCAGTTCTTC. Translation gives CASSLVRGTGNNEQFF. This rearrangement joins TRBV5-1 to TRBJ2-1; 9 nucleotides line up with TRBD1. Germline lookup yields CDR1 SGHRS and CDR2 YFSETQ. The CDR3 extends over 16 amino acids. With 0 bases clipped from V and 5 bases from J, the junction kept 6 bases outside the gene matches.